This T cell receptor beta chain appears in the sequencing data of a study of Ad26.COV2.S vaccination and SARS-CoV-2 variants. General study findings and limits: Possibly, TCR breadth and depth analyses underestimated total T cell responses. Vaccine recipients and placebo recipients showed similar non-spike TCR breadth. Among vaccine recipients, spike-specific TCR breadth exceeded that of placebo recipients.

The data were produced by immunoSEQ multiplex PCR, yet TCRdb's version contains in-frame clones alone and is incomplete. The table has under 150,000 clones, around 86% seen once. The V gene lost 1 base and the J gene lost 9 bases, with 7 bases spanning the gap. The CDR3 has 13 amino acids. Germline CDR1 SGHTA, CDR2 FQGNSA. Turning to this clone: Its antigen is unidentified.

This receptor was identified in a human donor who had recovered from COVID-19. The chain carries TRBV7-2 and TRBJ1-6, with D possibly matching TRBD1 (5 bases). The source material was peripheral blood, sampled after recovery from COVID-19. CDR3 sequence: CASSLVGASPLHF. The CDR3 DNA reads as TGTGCCAGCAGCTTAGTCGGGGCTTCACCCCTCCACTTT. The full variable domain, in which reference TRBV7-2 and TRBJ1-6 provide the parts outside the CDR3, is GAGVSQSPSNKVTEKGKDVELRCDPISGHTALYWYRQSLGQGLEFLIYFQGNSAPDKSGLPSDRFSAERTGGSVSTLTIQRTQQEDSAVYLCASSLVGASPLHFGNGTRLTVT.